The clone carrying this T cell receptor (beta chain) was seen more than once but under ten times. Its matching antigen is unknown. TCRdb's table, derived via immunoSEQ multiplex PCR, lists solely in-frame clones and lacks some. The repertoire includes tens of thousands of clones, about four fifths of them detected once, and about 2.4% sits in the top ten. The data are from a study of vaccination effects on CD4 cells after COVID-19. Overall study findings and caveats: Pronounced clonal contraction occurred in clones induced by infection and by vaccine late after vaccination.

Before any sequencing was done, the ViraFEST assay used viral peptide pools to expand antigen-specific CD4+ T cells. Upon completion of about 10 days in culture, CD4+ T cells were isolated. The authors replaced half the medium with IL-2 medium on days 3 and 7. Trimming took off 2 bases at V and 0 bases at J, with 10 bases between the two ends. Germline V gives CDR1 LGHNT, CDR2 FRNRAP. This CDR3 is 15 amino acids long. The chain couples TRBV12-5 to TRBJ1-1; D not resolved. The receptor comes from a human donor who received a COVID-19 vaccine. This material consisted of CD4+ T cells from PBMCs cultured with HCoV-229E spike peptides, taken before COVID-19 vaccination. CDR3 DNA: TGTGCTAGTGGTTTGTGGCCGGGAATGAACACTGAAGCTTTCTTT. It specifies CASGLWPGMNTEAFF.